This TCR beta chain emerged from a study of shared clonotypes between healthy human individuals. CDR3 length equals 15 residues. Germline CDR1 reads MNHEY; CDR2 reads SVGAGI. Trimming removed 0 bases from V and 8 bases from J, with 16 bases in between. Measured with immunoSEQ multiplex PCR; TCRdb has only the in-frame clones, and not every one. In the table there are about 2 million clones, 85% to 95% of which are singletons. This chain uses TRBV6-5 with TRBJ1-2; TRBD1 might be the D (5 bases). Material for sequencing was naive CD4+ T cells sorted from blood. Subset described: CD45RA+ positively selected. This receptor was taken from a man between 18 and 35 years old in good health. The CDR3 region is CASSYSGTPDEGYTF. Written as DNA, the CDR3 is TGTGCCAGCAGTTACTCCGGGACCCCGGACGAGGGCTACACCTTC.